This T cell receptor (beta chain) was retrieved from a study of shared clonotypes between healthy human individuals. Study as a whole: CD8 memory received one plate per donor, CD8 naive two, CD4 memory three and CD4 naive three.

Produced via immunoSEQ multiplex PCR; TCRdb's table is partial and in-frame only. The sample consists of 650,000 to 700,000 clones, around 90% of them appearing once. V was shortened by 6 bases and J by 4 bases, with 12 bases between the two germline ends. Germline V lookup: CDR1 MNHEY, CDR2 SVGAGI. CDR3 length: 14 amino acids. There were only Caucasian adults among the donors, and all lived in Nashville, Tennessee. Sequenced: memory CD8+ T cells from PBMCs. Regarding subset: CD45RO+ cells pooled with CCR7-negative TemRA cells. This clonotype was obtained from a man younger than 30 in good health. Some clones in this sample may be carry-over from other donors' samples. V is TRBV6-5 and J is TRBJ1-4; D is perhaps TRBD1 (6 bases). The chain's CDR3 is CASSTGLLNEKLFF. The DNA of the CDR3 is TGTGCCAGCAGCACAGGGCTCCTTAATGAAAAACTGTTTTTT.